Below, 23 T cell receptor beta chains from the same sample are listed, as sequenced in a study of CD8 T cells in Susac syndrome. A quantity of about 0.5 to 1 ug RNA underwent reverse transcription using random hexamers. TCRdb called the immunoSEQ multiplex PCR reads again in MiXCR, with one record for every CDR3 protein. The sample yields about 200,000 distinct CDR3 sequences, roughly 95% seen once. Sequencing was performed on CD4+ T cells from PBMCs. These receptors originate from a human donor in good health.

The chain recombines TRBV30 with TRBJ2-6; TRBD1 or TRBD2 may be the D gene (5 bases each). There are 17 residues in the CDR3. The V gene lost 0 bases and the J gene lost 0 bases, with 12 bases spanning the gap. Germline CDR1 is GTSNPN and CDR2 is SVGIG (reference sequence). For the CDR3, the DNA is TGTGCCTGGAGTGTATTGGGACCTAGCTCTGGGGCCAACGTCCTGACTTTC. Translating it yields CAWSVLGPSSGANVLTF.

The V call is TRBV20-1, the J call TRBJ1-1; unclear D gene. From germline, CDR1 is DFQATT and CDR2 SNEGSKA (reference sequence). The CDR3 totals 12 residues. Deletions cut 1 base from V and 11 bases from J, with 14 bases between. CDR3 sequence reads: CSARGSRNTAFF. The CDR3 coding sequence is TGCAGTGCTAGAGGTTCACGGAATACGGCTTTCTTT.

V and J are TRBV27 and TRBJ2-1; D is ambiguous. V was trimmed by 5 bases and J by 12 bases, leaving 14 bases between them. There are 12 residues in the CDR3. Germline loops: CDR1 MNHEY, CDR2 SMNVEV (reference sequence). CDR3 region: CASSLDLWGQFF. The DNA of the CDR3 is TGTGCCAGCAGTCTAGATCTCTGGGGGCAGTTCTTC.

The chain's CDR3 is CASSSRRGDEQFF. Written as DNA, the CDR3 is TGTGCCAGCAGCTCCCGGCGAGGCGATGAGCAGTTCTTC. The V call is TRBV5-4, the J call TRBJ2-1; no firm D call. V lost 3 bases to trimming and J lost 8 bases, with 12 bases between them. CDR3 length equals 13 residues. Germline assignment: CDR1 SGHNT and CDR2 YYREEE (reference sequence).

The CDR3 DNA sequence: TGTGCCAGCAGCTTAGCGGCCCAGGTGTCCTATGGCTACACCTTC. It is translated as CASSLAAQVSYGYTF. This rearrangement joins TRBV7-9 to TRBJ1-2; D remains unclear. The CDR3 is 15 amino acids. V was clipped by 0 bases and J by 4 bases, with 12 bases between them. CDR1 and CDR2 from the germline V gene are SEHNR and FQNEAQ (reference sequence). Full variable domain (missing parts from reference TRBV7-9 and TRBJ1-2): DTGVSQNPRHKITKRGQNVTFRCDPISEHNRLYWYRQTLGQGPEFLTYFQNEAQLEKSRLLSDRFSAERPKGSFSTLEIQRTEQGDSAMYLCASSLAAQVSYGYTFGSGTRLTVV.

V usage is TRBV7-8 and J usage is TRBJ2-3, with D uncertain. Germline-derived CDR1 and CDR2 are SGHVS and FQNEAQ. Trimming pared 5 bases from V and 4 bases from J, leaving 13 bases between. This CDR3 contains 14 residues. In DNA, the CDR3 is TGTGCCAGCAGCAACCCTCCTCCCGCAGATACGCAGTATTTT. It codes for CASSNPPPADTQYF. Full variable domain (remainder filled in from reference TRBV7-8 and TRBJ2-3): GAGVSQSPRYKVAKRGQDVALRCDPISGHVSLFWYQQALGQGPEFLTYFQNEAQLDKSGLPSDRFFAERPEGSVSTLKIQRTQQEDSAVYLCASSNPPPADTQYFGPGTRLTVL.

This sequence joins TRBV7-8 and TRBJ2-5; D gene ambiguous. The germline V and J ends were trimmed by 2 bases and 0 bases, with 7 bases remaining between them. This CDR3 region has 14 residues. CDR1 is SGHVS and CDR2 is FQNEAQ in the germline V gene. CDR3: CASSLTEYQETQYF. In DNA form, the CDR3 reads TGTGCCAGCAGCTTAACCGAATACCAAGAGACCCAGTACTTC. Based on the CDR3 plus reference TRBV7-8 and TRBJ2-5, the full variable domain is GAGVSQSPRYKVAKRGQDVALRCDPISGHVSLFWYQQALGQGPEFLTYFQNEAQLDKSGLPSDRFFAERPEGSVSTLKIQRTQQEDSAVYLCASSLTEYQETQYFGPGTRLLVL.

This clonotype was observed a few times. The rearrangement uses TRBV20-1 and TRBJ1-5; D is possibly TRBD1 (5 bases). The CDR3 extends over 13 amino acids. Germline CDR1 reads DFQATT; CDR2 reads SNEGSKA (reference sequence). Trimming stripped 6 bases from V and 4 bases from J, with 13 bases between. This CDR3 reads CSARTGGNQPQHF. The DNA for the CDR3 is TGCAGTGCCCGTACGGGGGGAAATCAGCCCCAGCATTTT.

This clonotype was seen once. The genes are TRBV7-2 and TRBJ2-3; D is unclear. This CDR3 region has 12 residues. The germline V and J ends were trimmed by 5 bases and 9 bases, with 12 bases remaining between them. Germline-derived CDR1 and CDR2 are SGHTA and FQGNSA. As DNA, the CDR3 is TGTGCCAGCAGCGCGCCCGGGTCCACGCAGTATTTT. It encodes CASSAPGSTQYF. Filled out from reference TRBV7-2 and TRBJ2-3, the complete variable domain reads GAGVSQSPSNKVTEKGKDVELRCDPISGHTALYWYRQSLGQGLEFLIYFQGNSAPDKSGLPSDRFSAERTGGSVSTLTIQRTQQEDSAVYLCASSAPGSTQYFGPGTRLTVL.

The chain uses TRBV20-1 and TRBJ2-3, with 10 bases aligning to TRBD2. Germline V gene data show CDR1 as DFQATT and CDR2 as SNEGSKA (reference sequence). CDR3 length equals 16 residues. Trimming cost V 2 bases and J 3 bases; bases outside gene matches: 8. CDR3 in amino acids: CSARLAGASITDTQYF. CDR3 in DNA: TGCAGTGCTAGACTAGCGGGAGCATCGATTACAGATACGCAGTATTTT.

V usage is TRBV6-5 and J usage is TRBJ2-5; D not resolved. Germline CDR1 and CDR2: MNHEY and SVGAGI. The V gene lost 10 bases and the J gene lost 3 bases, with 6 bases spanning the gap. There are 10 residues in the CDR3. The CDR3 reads CAIGEETQYF. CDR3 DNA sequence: TGTGCCATTGGGGAAGAGACCCAGTACTTC.

The DNA for the CDR3 is TGTGCCACCAGTGATTCCCGGACAGTAGAACATAACTATGGCTACACCTTC. Its translation: CATSDSRTVEHNYGYTF. The chain employs TRBV24-1 and TRBJ1-2; perhaps TRBD1 as D (6 bases). The CDR3 has 17 amino acids. Between the trimmed V and J ends, which lost 2 bases and 1 base, there was a span of 16 bases. Germline V lookup: CDR1 KGHDR, CDR2 SFDVKD.

CDR3 residues: CSVEKADQETQYF. DNA of the CDR3: TGCAGCGTCGAGAAGGCGGATCAAGAGACCCAGTACTTC. This chain links TRBV29-1 with TRBJ2-5, with D hard to call. Germline CDR1 is SQVTM and CDR2 is ANQGSEA. CDR3 size: 13 residues. V shed 6 bases and J shed 2 bases, with 13 bases lying between them.

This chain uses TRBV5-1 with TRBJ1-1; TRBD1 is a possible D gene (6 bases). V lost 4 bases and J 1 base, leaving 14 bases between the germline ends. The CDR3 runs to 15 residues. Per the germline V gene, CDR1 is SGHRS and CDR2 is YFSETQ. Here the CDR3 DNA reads TGCGCCAGCAGCCTGGGGGACATGAGGAACACTGAAGCTTTCTTT. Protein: CASSLGDMRNTEAFF.

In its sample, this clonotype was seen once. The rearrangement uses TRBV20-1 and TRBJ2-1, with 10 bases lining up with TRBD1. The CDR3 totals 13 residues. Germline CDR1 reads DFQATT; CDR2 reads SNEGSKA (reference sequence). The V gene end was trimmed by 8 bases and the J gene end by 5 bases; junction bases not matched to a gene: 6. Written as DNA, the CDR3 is TGCAGTTTCCTTGGGACAGGGGACAATGAGCAGTTCTTC. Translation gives CSFLGTGDNEQFF.

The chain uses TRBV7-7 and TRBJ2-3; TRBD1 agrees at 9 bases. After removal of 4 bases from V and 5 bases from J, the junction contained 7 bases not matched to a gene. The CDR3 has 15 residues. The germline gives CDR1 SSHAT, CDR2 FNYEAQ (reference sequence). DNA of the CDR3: TGTGCCAGCAGCTCAAGCACAGGGGGCATAGATACGCAGTATTTT. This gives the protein CASSSSTGGIDTQYF.

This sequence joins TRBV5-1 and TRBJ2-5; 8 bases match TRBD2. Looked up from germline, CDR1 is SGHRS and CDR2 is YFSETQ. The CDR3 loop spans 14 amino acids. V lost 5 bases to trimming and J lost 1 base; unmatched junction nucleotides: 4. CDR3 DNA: TGCGCCAGCAGAACCGGGAGGGTCCAAGAGACCCAGTACTTC. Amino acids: CASRTGRVQETQYF.

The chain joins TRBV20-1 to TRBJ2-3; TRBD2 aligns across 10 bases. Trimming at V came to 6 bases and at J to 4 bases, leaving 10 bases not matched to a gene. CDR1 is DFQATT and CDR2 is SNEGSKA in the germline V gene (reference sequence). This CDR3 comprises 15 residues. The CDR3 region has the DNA TGCAGTGCAAGACTCTCTAGCGGGAGCCCAGATACGCAGTATTTT. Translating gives CSARLSSGSPDTQYF.

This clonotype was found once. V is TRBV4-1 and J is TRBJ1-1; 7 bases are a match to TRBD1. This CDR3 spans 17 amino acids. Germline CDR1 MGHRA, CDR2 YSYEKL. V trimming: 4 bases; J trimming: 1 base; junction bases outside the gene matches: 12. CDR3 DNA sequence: TGCGCCAGCAGCCTCACGTCCTACCAGGGGGGGAACACTGAAGCTTTCTTT. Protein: CASSLTSYQGGNTEAFF.

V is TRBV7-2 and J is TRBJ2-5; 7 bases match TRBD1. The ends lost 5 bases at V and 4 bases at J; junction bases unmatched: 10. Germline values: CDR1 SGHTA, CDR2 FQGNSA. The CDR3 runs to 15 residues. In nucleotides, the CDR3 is TGTGCCAGCAGCACAAACAGGGGTATAACAGAGACCCAGTACTTC. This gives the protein CASSTNRGITETQYF.

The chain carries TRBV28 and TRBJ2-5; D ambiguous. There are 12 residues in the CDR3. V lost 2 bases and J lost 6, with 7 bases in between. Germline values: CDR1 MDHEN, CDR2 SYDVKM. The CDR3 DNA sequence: TGTGCCAGCAGTTTACCTCGGCAGACCCAGTACTTC. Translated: CASSLPRQTQYF. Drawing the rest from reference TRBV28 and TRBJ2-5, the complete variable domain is DVKVTQSSRYLVKRTGEKVFLECVQDMDHENMFWYRQDPGLGLRLIYFSYDVKMKEKGDIPEGYSVSREKKERFSLILESASTNQTSMYLCASSLPRQTQYFGPGTRLLVL.

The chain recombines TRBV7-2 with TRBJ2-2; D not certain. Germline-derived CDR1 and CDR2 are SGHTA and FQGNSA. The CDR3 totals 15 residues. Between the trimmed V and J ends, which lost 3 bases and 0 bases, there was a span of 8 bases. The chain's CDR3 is CASSFLASNTGELFF. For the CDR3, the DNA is TGTGCCAGCAGCTTCTTAGCTTCGAACACCGGGGAGCTGTTTTTT.

CDR3: CASSPPVAGYSGANVLTF. CDR3 DNA sequence: TGTGCCAGCAGCCCCCCGGTCGCGGGCTACTCTGGGGCCAACGTCCTGACTTTC. The V gene is TRBV28, the J gene TRBJ2-6; weak D call: TRBD2 (5 bases). The CDR3 runs 18 residues. CDR1 and CDR2 (germline): MDHEN, SYDVKM. V was trimmed by 6 bases and J by 0 bases, leaving 18 bases between them.